The 30 T cell receptor beta chains reported below all come from one sample, sequenced in a study of T cell clonality in common variable immunodeficiency. Study results and caveats: Fewer deletions and N-nucleotide insertions were reportedly seen in common variable immunodeficiency TCR beta sequences.

No antigen is known for these receptors. Profiled with immunoSEQ multiplex PCR; TCRdb holds only in-frame clones, not every one. The sample yields 30,000 or so clones, without any singletons. Sequences were obtained from peripheral blood mononuclear cells. The receptors shown here come from a human donor with common variable immunodeficiency.

There are a few counts of this clone. The read halts 3 residues ahead of the CDR3 end, with the missing end drawn from the germline J gene. Other nucleotide sequences from this sample produce the same CDR3. This sequence joins TRBV19 and TRBJ2-7; 9 nucleotides line up with TRBD1. CDR3 size: 15 residues. Germline V gene sequence: CDR1 LNHDA, CDR2 SQIVND (reference sequence). Trimming removed 3 bases from V and 4 bases from J; junction bases left unmatched: 7. CDR3 residues: CASSIDRGNLYEQYF. CDR3 DNA, as far as it was read: TGTGCCAGTAGTATTGACAGGGGGAACTTATACGAG.

This clone was detected a few times. The read finishes 3 residues shy of the CDR3 end, and the germline J gene is used to complete it. The chain is built from TRBV30 and TRBJ1-5; 7 bases fit TRBD1. The trim removed 3 bases at V and 9 bases at J, leaving 14 bases unmatched. CDR1 GTSNPN and CDR2 SVGIG come from the germline V gene (reference sequence). CDR3 length: 15 residues. The CDR3 spells CAWSVGVQGVVPQHF. The CDR3 DNA, read in part, is TGTGCCTGGAGCGTCGGGGTCCAGGGGGTGGTGCCC. The full variable domain, with the rest looked up from reference TRBV30 and TRBJ1-5, is SQTIHQWPATLVQPVGSPLSLECTVEGTSNPNLYWYRQAAGRGLQLLFYSVGIGQISSEVPQNLSASRPQDRQFILSSKKLLLSDSGFYLCAWSVGVQGVVPQHFGDGTRLSIL.

In regard to this clone: With the read ending 3 residues before the CDR3 end, the germline J gene is used to fill in that end. The genes are TRBV18 and TRBJ2-5; the D gene is possibly TRBD1 (5 bases). Germline-derived CDR1 and CDR2 are KGHSH and LQKENI. The CDR3 loop spans 16 amino acids. V dropped 4 bases and J dropped 0 bases, with 15 bases sitting between them. The CDR3 sequence is CASSRLQQGDQETQYF. Partial CDR3 DNA: TGTGCCAGCTCACGATTACAGCAAGGGGACCAAGAGACC.

This clone was seen ten or more times. The read finishes 3 residues shy of the CDR3 end, and the germline J gene is used to complete it. V is TRBV7-3 and J is TRBJ2-3; D perhaps matches TRBD2 (5 bases). Germline-derived CDR1 and CDR2 are SGHTA and FQGTGA. Between the trimmed V and J ends, which lost 4 bases and 1 base, there was a span of 12 bases. The length of the CDR3 is 15 residues. The part of the CDR3 DNA that was read is TGTGCCAGCAGCTCCTCCGGGGAACGCACAGATACG. Translating gives CASSSSGERTDT. The CDR3, in full, reads CASSSSGERTDTQYF.

In its sample, this clone was seen many times. Partial CDR3 DNA: TGCGCCAGCAGCCTGGATTCCGGGACAGCCCTTAACTATGGC. It codes for CASSLDSGTALNYG. The entire CDR3 protein reads CASSLDSGTALNYGYTF. The rearrangement uses TRBV5-1 and TRBJ1-2; 7 bases align to TRBD1. The sequence runs out 3 residues before the end of the CDR3; the remainder is reconstructed from the germline J gene. V lost 4 bases, J lost 1 base, and 13 bases stayed unmatched. CDR1 and CDR2 from the germline V gene are SGHRS and YFSETQ. The length of the CDR3 is 17 residues. Full variable domain (remainder filled in from reference TRBV5-1 and TRBJ1-2): KAGVTQTPRYLIKTRGQQVTLSCSPISGHRSVSWYQQTPGQGLQFLFEYFSETQRNKGNFPGRFSGRQFSNSRSEMNVSTLELGDSALYLCASSLDSGTALNYGYTFGSGTRLTVV.

This clone has ten or more counts. Read data end 3 residues before the CDR3 end; the end is taken from the germline J gene. The genes are TRBV5-6 and TRBJ1-1, with D possibly matching TRBD1 (6 bases). V lost 5 bases and J lost 2, with 13 bases in between. CDR3 size: 14 residues. Germline lookup yields CDR1 SGHDT and CDR2 YYEEEE. CDR3 DNA, as far as it was read: TGTGCCAGCAGTCAGGGGACACTTAACACTGAA. It yields the protein CASSQGTLNTE. Given in full, the CDR3 is CASSQGTLNTEAFF.

This clone has ten or more counts. The read comes to an end 3 residues before the CDR3 does, leaving the germline J gene to fill in the end. The chain couples TRBV4-2 to TRBJ2-1; 10 bases align to TRBD2. V dropped 1 base and J dropped 0; count of bases not matched to a gene: 6. The CDR3 extends over 18 amino acids. Germline V CDR1 and CDR2: LGHNA, YNFKEQ. The sequenced part of the CDR3 DNA is TGTGCCAGCAGCCAAGGACTAGCGGGTCTTTTCTCCTACAATGAG. The encoded protein is CASSQGLAGLFSYNE. The CDR3 in its entirety is CASSQGLAGLFSYNEQFF.

This clone was detected ten times or more. CDR3 protein: CASSSSAGVDEQFF. CDR3 DNA (partial): TGTGCCAGCAGCTCCTCGGCAGGGGTTGATGAG. V is TRBV7-3 and J is TRBJ2-1, with a possible D match to TRBD1 (6 bases). The sequence runs out 3 residues before the end of the CDR3; the remainder is reconstructed from the germline J gene. The CDR3 has 14 residues. V was clipped by 4 bases and J by 8 bases, with 15 bases between them. Germline assignment: CDR1 SGHTA and CDR2 FQGTGA.

This clone was detected many times. The read falls 3 residues short of the CDR3 end, and the missing part is taken from the germline J gene. The chain employs TRBV10-3 and TRBJ2-1; 11 positions agree with TRBD2. CDR3 length equals 13 residues. CDR1 ENHRY and CDR2 SYGVKD come from the germline V gene. The V segment lost 7 bases and the J segment 8 bases; nucleotides outside the gene matches: 4. The sequenced CDR3 bases are TGTGCCATCACTAGCGGGGGGTACGATGAG. Protein product: CAITSGGYDE. The full CDR3 reads CAITSGGYDEQFF.

This clone turned up a few times. With the read ending 3 residues before the CDR3 end, the germline J gene is used to fill in that end. V gene TRBV7-6 combines with J gene TRBJ1-6, with D perhaps TRBD1 (5 bases). The CDR3 loop spans 16 amino acids. V was clipped by 1 base and J by 7 bases, with 14 bases between them. CDR1 and CDR2 (germline): SGHVS, FNYEAQ. The CDR3: CASSLVGRRGNSPLHF. CDR3 bases read: TGTGCCAGCAGCTTAGTGGGTCGGAGGGGAAATTCACCC.

A note on this clone: Coverage ceases 3 residues before the CDR3 finishes, and the germline J gene fills in the end. The chain recombines TRBV6-2 or TRBV6-3 with TRBJ1-1, with 9 positions matching TRBD1. CDR3 length: 17 amino acids. V lost 8 bases to trimming and J lost 5 bases; unmatched junction nucleotides: 18. Germline CDR1 MNHEY, CDR2 SVGEGT. CDR3 in amino acids: CASVPGQGFSFGTEAFF. CDR3 DNA (partial): TGTGCCAGCGTTCCGGGACAGGGTTTTTCCTTTGGAACTGAA.

Turning to this clone: The CDR3 end lies 3 residues beyond the end of the read and is filled in from the germline J gene. J is TRBJ2-7 and V is TRBV2, with D maybe TRBD2 (7 bases). The V gene lost 3 bases and the J gene lost 1 base, with 16 bases spanning the gap. The CDR3 has 16 amino acids. Germline CDR1 is SNHLY and CDR2 is FYNNEI. CDR3 residues: CASSDGGGAGSYEQYF. Partial CDR3 DNA: TGTGCCAGCAGTGATGGGGGGGGCGCGGGATCCTACGAG.

This clone has more than one count but fewer than ten. The observed sequence ends 3 residues before the CDR3 terminus, with the missing tail filled in from the germline J gene. This chain uses TRBV6-2 or TRBV6-3 with TRBJ2-7; 8 bases line up with TRBD2. With V trimmed by 5 bases and J by 3 bases, 12 bases remained unmatched. The germline CDR1 and CDR2 sequences are MNHEY and SVGEGT. CDR3 length: 16 residues. CDR3 region: CASSHTSGGPFYEQYF. Partial CDR3 DNA: TGTGCCAGCAGTCACACCTCGGGGGGGCCTTTCTACGAG.

This clone was found a few times. The sequenced fragment ends 3 residues before the CDR3 boundary, so the rest is inferred from the germline J gene. This chain uses TRBV18 with TRBJ2-1; D not certain. This CDR3 is 12 amino acids long. The V end lost 1 base, the J end lost 7 bases, and 5 bases lay between the germline ends. Germline V gives CDR1 KGHSH, CDR2 LQKENI. The CDR3 sequence: CASSPLGNEQFF. CDR3 DNA, as far as it was read: TGTGCCAGCTCACCACTAGGGAATGAG.

The sample holds many counts of this clone. The missing CDR3 end, 3 residues past where the read stops, is filled in from the germline J gene. V usage is TRBV18 and J usage is TRBJ1-1; D not certain. The CDR3 length is 15 residues. Germline V gene sequence: CDR1 KGHSH, CDR2 LQKENI. V dropped 1 base and J dropped 2 bases, with 11 bases sitting between them. The CDR3 region is CASSPRHTVNTEAFF. The sequenced CDR3 bases are TGTGCCAGCTCACCACGACATACAGTAAACACTGAA.

This clone was seen a handful of times. Coverage ceases 3 residues before the CDR3 finishes, and the germline J gene fills in the end. The V call is TRBV6-2 or TRBV6-3, the J call TRBJ1-2; the D is unclear. The CDR3 is 13 residues long. Germline CDR1 MNHEY, CDR2 SVGEGT. V gave up 6 bases and J gave up 6 bases, with 14 bases separating them. The sequenced part of the CDR3 DNA is TGTGCCAGCAGCCCCCCCGCCGGGGATGGC. It encodes CASSPPAGDG. The full-length CDR3 reads as CASSPPAGDGYTF.

Worth noting for this clone: The read terminates 3 residues ahead of where the CDR3 ends, so the germline J gene completes it. The rearrangement links TRBV7-8 to TRBJ2-7; TRBD1 matches at 7 bases. CDR1 SGHVS and CDR2 FQNEAQ come from the germline V gene. With 1 base clipped from V and 5 bases from J, the junction kept 8 bases outside the gene matches. This CDR3 is built from 15 residues. The CDR3 region is CASSLDTGVGDEQYF. The part of the CDR3 DNA that was read is TGTGCCAGCAGCTTAGACACAGGGGTTGGCGACGAG. The full variable domain, rest sourced from reference TRBV7-8 and TRBJ2-7, is GAGVSQSPRYKVAKRGQDVALRCDPISGHVSLFWYQQALGQGPEFLTYFQNEAQLDKSGLPSDRFFAERPEGSVSTLKIQRTQQEDSAVYLCASSLDTGVGDEQYFGPGTRLTVT.

The CDR3 DNA, read in part, is TGTGCCAGCAGCTTACCGGGACTAGTGGCGGAGACC. Translation: CASSLPGLVAET. In full, the CDR3 reads CASSLPGLVAETQYF. The rearrangement links TRBV7-8 to TRBJ2-5; TRBD2 aligns across 8 bases. The read is 3 residues too short to cover the CDR3 end, so that end is filled in from the germline J gene. Germline CDR1 SGHVS, CDR2 FQNEAQ. This CDR3 comprises 15 residues. The ends lost 2 bases at V and 5 bases at J; junction bases unmatched: 7.

This clone was counted many times. CDR3: CSASGSGRGGADTQYF. The sequenced part of the CDR3 DNA is TGCAGTGCTAGCGGAAGTGGGCGGGGGGGTGCAGATACG. The chain has TRBV20-1 and TRBJ2-3, with 9 bases that match TRBD2. The read comes to an end 3 residues before the CDR3 does, leaving the germline J gene to fill in the end. Germline values: CDR1 DFQATT, CDR2 SNEGSKA (reference sequence). This CDR3 has 16 residues. V shed 3 bases and J 4 bases; nucleotides not matched to a gene: 11.

This clone was observed a handful of times. The read halts 3 residues ahead of the CDR3 end, with the missing end drawn from the germline J gene. This sequence joins TRBV7-6 and TRBJ1-2, with 10 positions matching TRBD1. The CDR3 totals 13 residues. Germline V gene lookup returns CDR1 SGHVS and CDR2 FNYEAQ. After removal of 5 bases from V and 7 bases from J, the junction contained 4 bases not matched to a gene. The CDR3 DNA, read in part, is TGTGCCAGCAGCGGACAGGGGGAAGGTGGC. Translated: CASSGQGEGG. The complete CDR3 reads CASSGQGEGGYTF. Using reference TRBV7-6 and TRBJ1-2 for the parts outside the CDR3, the full variable domain is GAGVSQSPRYKVTKRGQDVALRCDPISGHVSLYWYRQALGQGPEFLTYFNYEAQQDKSGLPNDRFSAERPEGSISTLTIQRTEQRDSAMYRCASSGQGEGGYTFGSGTRLTVV.

This clone occurred many times. The sequenced fragment ends 3 residues before the CDR3 boundary, so the rest is inferred from the germline J gene. The V gene is TRBV10-3, the J gene TRBJ1-3; no clear D. The germline V gene has CDR1 ENHRY and CDR2 SYGVKD. The length of the CDR3 is 13 residues. Trimming removed 0 bases at V and 7 bases at J, with 7 bases between. CDR3 protein: CAISESIQNTIYF. The covered CDR3 bases are TGTGCCATCAGTGAGTCGATTCAGAACACC.

This clone came up many times. The read is 3 residues too short to cover the CDR3 end, so that end is filled in from the germline J gene. This chain connects TRBV19 to TRBJ2-7, with D perhaps TRBD1 (6 bases). The CDR3 consists of 15 residues. Germline values: CDR1 LNHDA, CDR2 SQIVND (reference sequence). Trimming left V 3 bases short and J 3 bases short, with 15 bases between. The CDR3 sequence is CASSMSRGTLYEQYF. The sequenced part of the CDR3 DNA is TGTGCCAGTAGTATGAGCAGGGGCACTCTCTACGAG.

This clone came up many times. Read coverage stops 3 residues before the CDR3 terminus; the germline J gene supplies the remainder. The rearrangement joins TRBV9 to TRBJ2-1; 10 nucleotides align to TRBD2. This CDR3 spans 16 amino acids. With V trimmed by 0 bases and J by 4 bases, 4 bases remained unmatched. The germline V gene encodes CDR1 SGDLS and CDR2 YYNGEE. CDR3 amino acids: CASSVEGLATYNEQFF. The CDR3 bases that were read are TGTGCCAGCAGCGTAGAGGGACTAGCGACGTACAATGAG.

This clone showed up many times. The read ends 3 residues early relative to the CDR3; the germline J gene fills the gap. This rearrangement joins TRBV29-1 to TRBJ1-1; D uncertain. Trimming stripped 5 bases from V and 1 base from J, with 8 bases between. The germline V gene encodes CDR1 SQVTM and CDR2 ANQGSEA. The CDR3 contains 12 residues. CDR3 protein: CSVRVPNTEAFF. The CDR3 DNA, read in part, is TGCAGCGTTCGGGTTCCGAACACTGAA.

As for this clone: The CDR3 end lies 3 residues beyond the end of the read and is filled in from the germline J gene. This chain links TRBV7-6 with TRBJ2-1; D may be TRBD2 (5 bases). V was trimmed by 5 bases and J by 0 bases, leaving 14 bases between them. The CDR3 spans 16 residues. The germline V gene has CDR1 SGHVS and CDR2 FNYEAQ. The CDR3 here is CASSPAEGFSYNEQFF. CDR3 bases read: TGTGCCAGCAGCCCAGCGGAAGGGTTCTCCTACAATGAG. The full variable domain, rest sourced from reference TRBV7-6 and TRBJ2-1, is GAGVSQSPRYKVTKRGQDVALRCDPISGHVSLYWYRQALGQGPEFLTYFNYEAQQDKSGLPNDRFSAERPEGSISTLTIQRTEQRDSAMYRCASSPAEGFSYNEQFFGPGTRLTVL.

This clone came up a few times. Sequencing ends 3 residues short of the CDR3 end; the germline J gene provides the rest. The rearrangement joins TRBV19 to TRBJ2-2; D might be TRBD1 (5 bases). The germline V gene has CDR1 LNHDA and CDR2 SQIVND (reference sequence). Trimming stripped 2 bases from V and 5 bases from J, with 12 bases between. This CDR3 comprises 15 residues. The CDR3 is CASSIQGEMTGELFF. CDR3 bases read: TGTGCCAGTAGTATACAAGGGGAAATGACCGGGGAG.

This clone was picked up a small number of times. The read finishes 3 residues shy of the CDR3 end, and the germline J gene is used to complete it. V is TRBV19 and J is TRBJ2-1, with 12 bases that match TRBD2. Trimming cost V 5 bases and J 8 bases; bases outside gene matches: 10. Per germline, CDR1 LNHDA and CDR2 SQIVND (reference sequence). CDR3 length: 16 amino acids. The CDR3 here is CASSPLAGGEVDEQFF. The covered CDR3 bases are TGTGCCAGTAGTCCACTAGCGGGGGGAGAAGTAGATGAG.

This clone was observed a handful of times. Incomplete CDR3 DNA: TGTGCCAGCAGCTTAGCAGGCAGGGCTGGC. Protein product: CASSLAGRAG. The whole CDR3 is CASSLAGRAGYTF. V gene TRBV7-8 combines with J gene TRBJ1-2; maybe TRBD1 (5 bases). The CDR3 is cut off 3 residues early in the read; its end comes from the germline J gene. Germline-derived CDR1 and CDR2 are SGHVS and FQNEAQ. The CDR3 has 13 residues. V lost 0 bases, J lost 7 bases, and 9 bases lay in between.

This clone was counted many times. The read halts 3 residues ahead of the CDR3 end, with the missing end drawn from the germline J gene. The chain is built from TRBV7-9 and TRBJ2-7, with 7 bases that match TRBD1. The germline V gene has CDR1 SEHNR and CDR2 FQNEAQ (reference sequence). The CDR3 length is 13 residues. Trimming took 5 bases from V and 1 from J; bases not matched to a gene: 2. The part of the CDR3 DNA that was read is TGTGCCAGCAGCCCGGGACAGTCCTACGAG. Its protein product is CASSPGQSYE. The full CDR3 protein is CASSPGQSYEQYF. The full variable domain, completed using reference TRBV7-9 and TRBJ2-7, is DTGVSQNPRHKITKRGQNVTFRCDPISEHNRLYWYRQTLGQGPEFLTYFQNEAQLEKSRLLSDRFSAERPKGSFSTLEIQRTEQGDSAMYLCASSPGQSYEQYFGPGTRLTVT.

CDR3 DNA (partial): TGTGCCAGCTCAGGAGCGACAGGGGTCACTGAA. Its translation is CASSGATGVTE. From start to end, the CDR3 is CASSGATGVTEAFF. V gene TRBV18 combines with J gene TRBJ1-1, with 8 positions matching TRBD1. The read terminates 3 residues ahead of where the CDR3 ends, so the germline J gene completes it. Germline lookup yields CDR1 KGHSH and CDR2 LQKENI. This CDR3 region has 14 residues. V lost 5 bases and J lost 4; bases outside the gene matches: 6.